The rows below give T cell receptor beta chains drawn from one sample of a study of blood T cells in healthy people across ages. Each CDR3 protein gets one entry after TCRdb re-called the 5' RACE reads with MiXCR. The sample records roughly 900,000 distinct CDR3 sequences, 29% being singletons. The source material was blood. These receptors originate from a woman aged 80 or older in good health. Both conserved end residues are part of each CDR3. The D gene is left open where the match is weak. Some rows mark clone size as missing; the rest say once, few, many or name a class of expanded clone.

J	D	V	size	CDR3	DNA
TRBJ2-3	-	TRBV27	many	CASSLSRLPSDTQYF	TGTGCCAGCAGTTTATCCCGACTACCCTCGGATACGCAGTATTTT
TRBJ2-3	TRBD2	TRBV15	many	CATSRTSGGPSTDTQYF	TGTGCCACCAGCAGGACTAGCGGGGGCCCTAGCACAGATACGCAGTATTTT
TRBJ2-5	TRBD2	TRBV5-1	-	CASSGLAGGPLETQYF	TGCGCCAGCAGTGGTCTAGCGGGGGGGCCTTTGGAGACCCAGTACTTC
TRBJ2-7	-	TRBV18	many	CASSLRQDVPSEQYF	TGTGCCAGCTCGCTCAGACAGGACGTTCCTAGCGAGCAGTACTTC
TRBJ1-1	-	TRBV6-5	few	CASSYLGKTEAFF	TGTGCCAGCAGTTACCTGGGAAAAACTGAAGCTTTCTTT
TRBJ2-7	TRBD1	TRBV11-2	many	CASSHIIGQGASEQYF	TGTGCCAGCAGCCATATTATCGGGCAGGGGGCGTCCGAGCAGTACTTC
TRBJ2-5	TRBD2	TRBV10-3	many	CAISEALAGARGTQYF	TGTGCCATCAGTGAGGCCCTAGCGGGGGCCCGTGGGACCCAGTACTTC
TRBJ1-2	TRBD1	TRBV4-3	-	CASSQEQGLYGYTF	TGCGCCAGCAGCCAGGAACAGGGGCTCTATGGCTACACCTTC
TRBJ2-7	-	TRBV12-3/TRBV12-4	many	CASSRFSYEQYF	TGTGCCAGCAGTCGGTTCTCCTACGAGCAGTACTTC
TRBJ2-1	-	TRBV7-2	-	CASSPPSAVYNEQFF	TGTGCCAGCAGCCCCCCTTCGGCAGTCTACAATGAGCAGTTCTTC
TRBJ2-3	-	TRBV20-1	-	CSASSGLSTDTQYF	TGCAGTGCTAGCTCCGGTCTGAGCACAGATACGCAGTATTTT
TRBJ2-3	TRBD2	TRBV5-1	many	CASSNSGGAGDTQYF	TGCGCCAGCAGCAATAGCGGGGGGGCGGGAGATACGCAGTATTTT
TRBJ1-4	-	TRBV7-2	few	CASSLTGAREKLFF	TGTGCCAGCAGCTTAACGGGGGCGCGGGAAAAACTGTTTTTT
TRBJ2-3	TRBD2	TRBV7-9	many	CASSSPNIAGGKDTQYF	TGTGCCAGCAGCTCACCGAATATAGCGGGGGGAAAAGATACGCAGTATTTT
TRBJ2-1	-	TRBV29-1	many	CSVPYQGEKLSSYNEQFF	TGCAGCGTTCCTTACCAGGGCGAGAAATTGAGCTCCTACAATGAGCAGTTCTTC
TRBJ1-1	-	TRBV28	-	CASNGGLLNTEAFF	TGTGCCAGCAATGGGGGACTTCTGAACACTGAAGCTTTCTTT
TRBJ1-6	-	TRBV27	few	CASRDAPGRTNSPLHF	TGTGCCAGCAGAGACGCCCCCGGACGGACTAATTCACCCCTCCACTTT
TRBJ1-1	-	TRBV14	-	CASSPDWGRDTEAFF	TGTGCCAGCAGCCCCGATTGGGGGAGGGACACTGAAGCTTTCTTT
TRBJ2-6	TRBD1	TRBV6-2/TRBV6-3	many	CASNRQGWSSGANVLTF	TGTGCCAGCAATCGACAGGGTTGGAGCTCTGGGGCCAACGTCCTGACTTTC
TRBJ1-2	TRBD1	TRBV13	-	CASSLVSGGISYGYTF	TGTGCCAGCAGCTTAGTTTCAGGGGGGATTAGCTATGGCTACACCTTC
TRBJ2-6	TRBD1	TRBV7-9	many	CASSSYRGTLSGANVLTF	TGTGCCAGCAGCTCCTACAGGGGTACCCTTTCTGGGGCCAACGTCCTGACTTTC
TRBJ2-3	-	TRBV9	-	CASSAKPFGQLTDTQYF	TGTGCCAGCAGCGCCAAGCCCTTCGGACAGCTCACAGATACGCAGTATTTT
TRBJ2-3	-	TRBV28	many	CASSLWAGGTDTQYF	TGTGCCAGCAGTTTATGGGCAGGGGGCACAGATACGCAGTATTTT
TRBJ1-2	-	TRBV20-1	many	CSARDYRDHGYTF	TGCAGTGCTAGAGATTACAGGGATCATGGCTACACCTTC
TRBJ1-2	TRBD1	TRBV30	few	CAWGDRGQGYTF	TGTGCCTGGGGGGACAGGGGCCAGGGCTACACCTTC
TRBJ2-1	-	TRBV6-2/TRBV6-3	many	CASSSHTGTDYYNEQFF	TGTGCCAGCAGTTCCCATACCGGGACGGATTACTACAATGAGCAGTTCTTC
TRBJ2-7	TRBD1	TRBV20-1	-	CSTRRTGGSYEQYF	TGCAGTACTAGAAGGACAGGGGGCTCCTACGAGCAGTACTTC
TRBJ1-2	-	TRBV11-2	many	CASSLDLRNYGYTF	TGTGCCAGCAGCTTAGATCTCAGGAACTATGGCTACACCTTC
TRBJ1-1	-	TRBV28	many	CASSPGSRDTEAFF	TGTGCCAGCAGCCCAGGGAGTCGGGACACTGAAGCTTTCTTT
TRBJ1-1	TRBD1	TRBV6-5	few	CASRVAGQRGEAFF	TGTGCCAGCAGAGTTGCGGGACAGAGGGGTGAAGCTTTCTTT
TRBJ2-1	-	TRBV7-2	-	CASSLRVETQFF	TGTGCCAGCAGCTTACGGGTAGAGACCCAGTTCTTC
TRBJ2-1	-	TRBV24-1	-	CATRDFPADSYNEQFF	TGTGCCACCCGTGATTTCCCTGCGGACTCCTACAATGAGCAGTTCTTC
TRBJ1-2	-	TRBV18	few	CASSPDPRQGEGYTF	TGTGCCAGCTCACCCGACCCCCGCCAGGGCGAGGGCTACACCTTC
TRBJ2-3	-	TRBV20-1	many	CSGRLPSGKDTQYF	TGCAGTGGACGCCTGCCTTCGGGGAAAGATACGCAGTATTTT
TRBJ1-4	-	TRBV4-3	-	CASSQEGQMGEKLFF	TGCGCCAGCAGCCAAGAAGGACAAATGGGTGAAAAACTGTTTTTT
TRBJ2-3	-	TRBV6-6	many	CASSSESGASTDTQYF	TGTGCCAGCTCTTCCGAAAGTGGGGCTAGCACAGATACGCAGTATTTT
TRBJ2-2	-	TRBV30	few	CAWSYTSGELFF	TGTGCCTGGAGTTATACTAGCGGGGAGCTGTTTTTT
TRBJ1-5	-	TRBV28	few	CASRLSSNQPQHF	TGTGCCAGCAGGCTGAGTAGCAATCAGCCCCAGCATTTT
TRBJ2-3	-	TRBV20-1	-	CSARDPSSGSTDTQYF	TGCAGTGCTAGAGACCCGTCGAGCGGGAGCACAGATACGCAGTATTTT
TRBJ1-1	-	TRBV4-1	few	CASSQVRAKGAEAFF	TGCGCCAGCAGCCAAGTAAGGGCTAAGGGTGCTGAAGCTTTCTTT
TRBJ2-2	TRBD2	TRBV4-3	-	CASSQGTSGSANTGELFF	TGCGCCAGCAGCCAGGGGACTAGCGGGAGCGCGAACACCGGGGAGCTGTTTTTT
TRBJ2-7	-	TRBV12-3/TRBV12-4	-	CARSFGDSWDEQYF	TGTGCCCGTAGCTTCGGGGACTCCTGGGACGAGCAGTACTTC
TRBJ2-2	-	TRBV11-2	few	CASSFILGGTGELFF	TGTGCCAGCAGCTTTATTCTGGGGGGCACCGGGGAGCTGTTTTTT
TRBJ1-1	TRBD1	TRBV12-3/TRBV12-4	many	CASSLGGQTTEAFF	TGTGCCAGCAGTTTGGGGGGACAGACCACTGAAGCTTTCTTT
TRBJ2-1	TRBD2	TRBV7-3	-	CASSLNGEAGGPYNEQFF	TGTGCCAGCAGCTTAAACGGGGAAGCGGGGGGGCCCTACAATGAGCAGTTCTTC
TRBJ1-1	-	TRBV2	-	CASDIGGRTEAFF	TGTGCCAGCGATATAGGGGGGCGCACTGAAGCTTTCTTT
TRBJ2-1	-	TRBV6-1	many	CASSEPPAYNEQFF	TGTGCCAGCAGTGAACCTCCAGCCTACAATGAGCAGTTCTTC
TRBJ1-6	-	TRBV20-1	many	CSAPGGGSYNSPLHF	TGCAGTGCCCCTGGGGGAGGATCCTATAATTCACCCCTCCACTTT
TRBJ2-5	TRBD2	TRBV20-1	many	CSARPSAGGKETQYF	TGCAGTGCTAGGCCTTCGGCGGGGGGGAAAGAGACCCAGTACTTC